The rows below give T cell receptor beta chains drawn from one sample of a study of blood T cells in healthy people across ages. Each CDR3 protein gets one entry after TCRdb re-called the 5' RACE reads with MiXCR. The sample consists of some 850,000 distinct CDR3 sequences, 20% to 30% of them appearing once. These data are also associated with another study on T cells of mothers and their children.

Sequenced: blood. All receptors come from a boy between 10 and 17 years old in good health. Each CDR3 is given with its conserved first and last residue. The D gene is left open where the match is weak. Some rows have no size entry. The others give once, few or many, or a class for an expanded clone.

d_gene: .; abundance: .; j_gene: TRBJ1-2; v_gene: TRBV2; CDR3nt: TGTGCCAGCAGTGATGTCCAGTCTGGTAGCTACACCTTC; CDR3aa: CASSDVQSGSYTF
d_gene: .; abundance: .; j_gene: TRBJ2-5; v_gene: TRBV5-1; CDR3nt: TGCGCCAGCAGCTTGGCCTCGACATTCCAAGAGACCCAGTACTTC; CDR3aa: CASSLASTFQETQYF
d_gene: TRBD2; abundance: .; j_gene: TRBJ2-3; v_gene: TRBV9; CDR3nt: TGTGCCAGCACCCCCGTAGGGCTAGCGGGGGGGCCCGATACGCAGTATTTT; CDR3aa: CASTPVGLAGGPDTQYF
d_gene: .; abundance: .; j_gene: TRBJ2-5; v_gene: TRBV28; CDR3nt: TGTGCCAGCACCAGGGGGGGAGTTGAGGAGACCCAGTACTTC; CDR3aa: CASTRGGVEETQYF
d_gene: .; abundance: once; j_gene: TRBJ2-7; v_gene: TRBV5-1; CDR3nt: TGCGCCAGCAGCGAGTCGGACAGTAAGACTTCGGGGGAGCAGTACTTC; CDR3aa: CASSESDSKTSGEQYF
d_gene: TRBD1; abundance: .; j_gene: TRBJ2-6; v_gene: TRBV6-4; CDR3nt: TGTGCCAGCAGTCCGCGGACAGGGATCTCCATAATTCCTTTCTCTGGGGCCAACGTCCTGACTTTC; CDR3aa: CASSPRTGISIIPFSGANVLTF
d_gene: TRBD1; abundance: few; j_gene: TRBJ2-3; v_gene: TRBV11-1; CDR3nt: TGTGCCAGCAGCTCCGGACAGGGACCACCACTTAGCACAGATACGCAGTATTTT; CDR3aa: CASSSGQGPPLSTDTQYF
d_gene: TRBD2; abundance: few; j_gene: TRBJ2-1; v_gene: TRBV10-3; CDR3nt: TGTGCCATCAGTGTGGGGACTAGCGGGGGGGCGCGGTACAATGAGCAGTTCTTC; CDR3aa: CAISVGTSGGARYNEQFF
d_gene: .; abundance: many; j_gene: TRBJ1-2; v_gene: TRBV6-5; CDR3nt: TGTGCCAGCAGTTGGGGGGTTAACTATGGCTACACCTTC; CDR3aa: CASSWGVNYGYTF
d_gene: TRBD2; abundance: .; j_gene: TRBJ2-4; v_gene: TRBV6-5; CDR3nt: TGTGCCAGCAGTTACTCGGGAGGACTAGGGTTAGGAAACATTCAGTACTTC; CDR3aa: CASSYSGGLGLGNIQYF
d_gene: .; abundance: .; j_gene: TRBJ1-1; v_gene: TRBV18; CDR3nt: TGTGCCAGCCGCTTTCGGGACGCCGGTGTCACTGAAGCTTTCTTT; CDR3aa: CASRFRDAGVTEAFF
d_gene: .; abundance: .; j_gene: TRBJ2-5; v_gene: TRBV29-1; CDR3nt: TGCAGCGCCTTAAGAGTCCAAGAGACCCAGTACTTC; CDR3aa: CSALRVQETQYF
d_gene: .; abundance: .; j_gene: TRBJ1-1; v_gene: TRBV12-3/TRBV12-4; CDR3nt: TGTGCCAGCAGTTTTCAACAGGGTGGCAGCACTGAAGCTTTCTTT; CDR3aa: CASSFQQGGSTEAFF
d_gene: TRBD1; abundance: few; j_gene: TRBJ2-5; v_gene: TRBV10-3; CDR3nt: TGTGCCACACAGGGGACAGGGGAAGTCCAGTACTTC; CDR3aa: CATQGTGEVQYF
d_gene: .; abundance: few; j_gene: TRBJ1-1; v_gene: TRBV3-1; CDR3nt: TGTGCCAGCAGCCAGGACCACGGACGGTTCACTGAAGCTTTCTTT; CDR3aa: CASSQDHGRFTEAFF
d_gene: TRBD1; abundance: few; j_gene: TRBJ2-5; v_gene: TRBV5-4; CDR3nt: TGTGCCAGCAGCCGACAGGGATCTGTCGAGACCCAGTACTTC; CDR3aa: CASSRQGSVETQYF
d_gene: .; abundance: few; j_gene: TRBJ2-6; v_gene: TRBV2; CDR3nt: TGTGCCAGCCTTTCAGGGGCTGGGGCCAACGTCCTGACTTTC; CDR3aa: CASLSGAGANVLTF
d_gene: TRBD1; abundance: .; j_gene: TRBJ1-4; v_gene: TRBV12-3/TRBV12-4; CDR3nt: TGTGCCAGCAGTTTAGCGCGGGACAGGGGTAATGAAAAACTGTTTTTT; CDR3aa: CASSLARDRGNEKLFF
d_gene: .; abundance: .; j_gene: TRBJ1-2; v_gene: TRBV6-1; CDR3nt: TGTGCCAGCAGTGATGGGTGGCGGCAGCACTATGGCTACACCTTC; CDR3aa: CASSDGWRQHYGYTF
d_gene: TRBD2; abundance: .; j_gene: TRBJ2-5; v_gene: TRBV12-3/TRBV12-4; CDR3nt: TGTGCCAGCAGTTGGGCGGAGCGGGGGGGCCGGGAGACCCAGTACTTC; CDR3aa: CASSWAERGGRETQYF
d_gene: .; abundance: many; j_gene: TRBJ2-7; v_gene: TRBV29-1; CDR3nt: TGCAGCGTGGGGGACTCTAGCTACGAGCAGTACTTC; CDR3aa: CSVGDSSYEQYF
d_gene: .; abundance: few; j_gene: TRBJ2-5; v_gene: TRBV13; CDR3nt: TGTGCCAGCAGCTTACAGGCGGCTTGGGAGACCCAGTACTTC; CDR3aa: CASSLQAAWETQYF
d_gene: .; abundance: few; j_gene: TRBJ2-3; v_gene: TRBV27; CDR3nt: TGTGCCAGCAGACCACCTCACACAGGGTGGGTAGGCGATACGCAGTATTTT; CDR3aa: CASRPPHTGWVGDTQYF
d_gene: .; abundance: .; j_gene: TRBJ2-5; v_gene: TRBV6-2/TRBV6-3; CDR3nt: TGTGCCAGCAGTTATATTGGAGGGTTGGAAGAGACCCAGTACTTC; CDR3aa: CASSYIGGLEETQYF
d_gene: .; abundance: .; j_gene: TRBJ2-3; v_gene: TRBV19; CDR3nt: TGTGCCAGTAAGGGTAGTGGGACAGATACGCAGTATTTT; CDR3aa: CASKGSGTDTQYF
d_gene: .; abundance: .; j_gene: TRBJ2-3; v_gene: TRBV10-3; CDR3nt: TGTGCCACCGGCCGGGATGGCACAGATACGCAGTATTTT; CDR3aa: CATGRDGTDTQYF
d_gene: .; abundance: many; j_gene: TRBJ2-1; v_gene: TRBV7-9; CDR3nt: TGTGCCAGCAGCTTAGGTGGCGGGGGCAACAATGAGCAGTTCTTC; CDR3aa: CASSLGGGGNNEQFF
d_gene: .; abundance: .; j_gene: TRBJ1-6; v_gene: TRBV7-8; CDR3nt: TGTGCCAGCAGCTTACAGGCAGGGACGAATTCACCCCCCCACTTT; CDR3aa: CASSLQAGTNSPPHF
d_gene: TRBD1; abundance: .; j_gene: TRBJ1-2; v_gene: TRBV29-1; CDR3nt: TGCAGCGTTGAAGGTGCTGTCAGGGGGGGAGAAGATGGCTACACCTTC; CDR3aa: CSVEGAVRGGEDGYTF
d_gene: TRBD1; abundance: .; j_gene: TRBJ2-4; v_gene: TRBV5-1; CDR3nt: TGCGCCAGCAGCCAGAGATCTACGGACAGGCTCCAAGGAAACATTCAGTACTTC; CDR3aa: CASSQRSTDRLQGNIQYF
d_gene: .; abundance: .; j_gene: TRBJ1-3; v_gene: TRBV11-1; CDR3nt: TGTGCCAGCAGCGGCAGAGGGTACTCTTACTCTGGAAACACCATATATTTT; CDR3aa: CASSGRGYSYSGNTIYF